This T cell receptor beta chain appears in the sequencing data of a study of blood T cell repertoires in COVID-19. Study-level information: Acute and convalescent COVID-19 specimens originated in the United States, Italy and Spain.

Of note for this clone: The junction and the germline gene differ at one end; a read error may be behind it.

The repertoire was sequenced with immunoSEQ multiplex PCR; TCRdb's copy has only in-frame clones and lacks some. The sample shows 380,000 or so clones, more than 70% of them seen only once. CDR1 and CDR2 from the germline V gene are SSHAT and FNYEAQ (reference sequence). The length of the CDR3 is 15 residues. Sequencing was carried out using peripheral blood. The V and J genes are TRBV7-7 and TRBJ2-2; D gene unclear. The receptor comes from a man aged 40-49 years with acute or convalescent COVID-19. The DNA of the CDR3 is TGTGCTAGCAGCCTTCAACGGGCGAACACCGGGGAGCTGTTTTTT. It yields the protein CASSLQRANTGELFF.